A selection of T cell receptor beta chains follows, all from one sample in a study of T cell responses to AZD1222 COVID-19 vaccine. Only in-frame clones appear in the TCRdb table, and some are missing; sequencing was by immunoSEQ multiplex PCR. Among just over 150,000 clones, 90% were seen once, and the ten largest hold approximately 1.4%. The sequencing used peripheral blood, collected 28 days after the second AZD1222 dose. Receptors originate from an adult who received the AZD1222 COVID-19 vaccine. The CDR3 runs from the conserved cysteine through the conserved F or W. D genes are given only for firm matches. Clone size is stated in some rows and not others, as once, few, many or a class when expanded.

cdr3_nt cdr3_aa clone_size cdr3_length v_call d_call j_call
TGTGCCAGCAGCGTTATACTCCTCGGCCAGCCCCAGCATTTT CASSVILLGQPQHF - 14 TRBV2 - TRBJ1-5
TGTGCCAGCAGCTCCCCGCCGGACTTC CASSSPPDF - 9 TRBV13 - TRBJ2-7
TGTGCCAGCAGTGAAGGGACAGACCATATCACAGATACACAGTATTTT CASSEGTDHITDTQYF - 16 TRBV6-1 - TRBJ2-3
TGTGCCAGCAGCCCACTGCGGGGGAGCACTGAAGCTTTCTTT CASSPLRGSTEAFF - 14 TRBV5-4 - TRBJ1-1
TGCGCCAGCAGCTTGGCGGTGAATGAAAAACTGTTTTTT CASSLAVNEKLFF - 13 TRBV5-1 - TRBJ1-4
TGTGCCAGCAGCTTAGTATACGGAAGTCGCACTGAAGCTTTCTTT CASSLVYGSRTEAFF - 15 TRBV11-2 - TRBJ1-1
TGTGCCAGCAGCTTGACCGGGAGGGCCTCCTACAATGAGCAGTTCTTC CASSLTGRASYNEQFF once 16 TRBV7-2 TRBD2 TRBJ2-1
TGTGCCAGCAGTTATGTCGCCGGGGAGCTGTTTTTT CASSYVAGELFF few 12 TRBV6-6 - TRBJ2-2
TGCGCCAGCAAGGACAGTAACTATGGCTACACCTTC CASKDSNYGYTF - 12 TRBV5-1 - TRBJ1-2
TGTGCCAGCAGCGCGCCGACGTGGGGCTCCTACAATGAGCAGTTCTTC CASSAPTWGSYNEQFF - 16 TRBV11-2 - TRBJ2-1
TGCGCCAGCGGGGTTGCAGGGCTCACCGGGGAGCTGTTTTTT CASGVAGLTGELFF - 14 TRBV5-1 - TRBJ2-2
TGTGCCAGCTCACCCTTCCGAGAGGGGCTCAGGGGGCCAGGTAACGAGCAGTACTTC CASSPFREGLRGPGNEQYF - 19 TRBV18 TRBD1 TRBJ2-7
TGTGCCAGCAGCAAAATCACAGGGGGCACAGATACGCAGTATTTT CASSKITGGTDTQYF - 15 TRBV7-4 TRBD1 TRBJ2-3
TGTGCCAGCAGTCTCGACATGAACACTGAAGCTTTCTTT CASSLDMNTEAFF - 13 TRBV6-5 - TRBJ1-1
TGTGCCAGCAGCTTAACAGGACTAGTCCAAGAGACCCAGTACTTC CASSLTGLVQETQYF once 15 TRBV7-3 TRBD2 TRBJ2-5
TGTGCCAGCAGCTTGGATCCCTACAATGAGCAGTTCTTC CASSLDPYNEQFF - 13 TRBV5-6 - TRBJ2-1
TGTGCCAGTAGTAACCGCAGGGACAGGGTTGAGGGCACAGATACGCAGTATTTT CASSNRRDRVEGTDTQYF - 18 TRBV19 TRBD1 TRBJ2-3
TGTGCCAGCGGGTCCAAGAGCCTGAACACTGAAGCTTTCTTT CASGSKSLNTEAFF - 14 TRBV6-5 - TRBJ1-1
TGTGCCAGTCAGGGGGCGAGGGAGCAGTACTTC CASQGAREQYF - 11 TRBV6-5 TRBD1 TRBJ2-7
TGTGCCAGCAGCCCCACATGGCTTGGCCGGACGAACACTGAAGCTTTCTTT CASSPTWLGRTNTEAFF - 17 TRBV7-9 - TRBJ1-1
TGTGCCAGCAGCCAATTGAGGGGCAGGGCCCATTCCTACGAGCAGTACTTC CASSQLRGRAHSYEQYF - 17 TRBV16 - TRBJ2-7
TGTGCCAGCAGCGGGGAGGGCTACACCTTC CASSGEGYTF - 10 TRBV9 - TRBJ1-2
TGTGCCAGCAGCTTTAAGCTAGCGGGGACCGGGGAGCTGTTTTTT CASSFKLAGTGELFF - 15 TRBV2 TRBD2 TRBJ2-2
TGTGCCAGTAGTATAGGTGCATCTGCAGCGTTCTATGGCTACACCTTC CASSIGASAAFYGYTF - 16 TRBV19 - TRBJ1-2
TGTGCCAGCAGCCAAGGGGCTTACGAGCAGTACTTC CASSQGAYEQYF - 12 TRBV3-1/TRBV3-2 - TRBJ2-7
TGTGCCAGCATAAAGGACAGCAGTAGCACAGATACGCAGTATTTT CASIKDSSSTDTQYF - 15 TRBV6-5 - TRBJ2-3
TGTGCCAGCAGTTACCTTCGACAGGGACCCCGCGAGCAGTACTTC CASSYLRQGPREQYF - 15 TRBV6-5 TRBD1 TRBJ2-7
TGTGCCAGTAGTATTGCGACAGGCACCTACGAGCAGTACTTC CASSIATGTYEQYF - 14 TRBV19 - TRBJ2-7
TGTGCCAGCAGCTCGGGGGAGACCCAGTACTTC CASSSGETQYF few 11 TRBV10-3 - TRBJ2-5
TGTGCCAGCAGTTCACTCTTTACTTATAACATGAACACTGAAGCTTTCTTT CASSSLFTYNMNTEAFF - 17 TRBV28 - TRBJ1-1
TGTGCCAGCAGTGAATTGGACAGGGAAGAGACCCAGTACTTC CASSELDREETQYF once 14 TRBV25-1 TRBD1 TRBJ2-5
TGCGCCAGTAATACAGGGGGCAGCGGTGGTGGCTACACCTTC CASNTGGSGGGYTF - 14 TRBV5-1 TRBD1 TRBJ1-2
TGTGCCAGCAGCGGAGGGACAGGGGTTGAGCAGTACTTC CASSGGTGVEQYF - 13 TRBV11-3 TRBD1 TRBJ2-7
TGTGCCTGGAGCCCAGAGGGGGGCAGGACTGAAGCTTTCTTT CAWSPEGGRTEAFF - 14 TRBV30 - TRBJ1-1
TGTGCCAGCAGCCCCACCAACACTCGGGCCCAGCATTTT CASSPTNTRAQHF once 13 TRBV3-1/TRBV3-2 - TRBJ1-5
TGTGCCAGCAGCTTAGCAGGGGGCGGGTTTATTATTACTGAAGCTTTCTTT CASSLAGGGFIITEAFF - 17 TRBV5-4 TRBD1 TRBJ1-1
TGTGCCAGCAGTTTGGGAGGCTACTATGGCTACACCTTC CASSLGGYYGYTF - 13 TRBV28 - TRBJ1-2
TGCAGCCTACAGGGGTACGAGCAGTACTTC CSLQGYEQYF - 10 TRBV20-1 TRBD1 TRBJ2-7
TGCAGCGTTTACGACGGACACTCGAACACTGAAGCTTTCTTT CSVYDGHSNTEAFF - 14 TRBV29-1 - TRBJ1-1
TGTGCCAGCAGTGTTGACAACACCATATATTTT CASSVDNTIYF - 11 TRBV2 - TRBJ1-3
TGTGCCAGCAGCCCGGGACATGCTGGAAACACCATATATTTT CASSPGHAGNTIYF - 14 TRBV14 - TRBJ1-3
TGTGCCAGCAGGGGGGACCAAGAGACCCAGTACTTC CASRGDQETQYF - 12 TRBV2 - TRBJ2-5
TGTGCCAGCTCACCACCGGTTGACAGTGAGCAGTTCTTC CASSPPVDSEQFF - 13 TRBV18 - TRBJ2-1
TGCAGTGCTAGAGATCTGGACAGGGACCTCTTC CSARDLDRDLF - 11 TRBV20-1 TRBD1 TRBJ2-1
TGTGCCAGCACCCATGGACAGGGGTACACCGGGGAGCTGTTTTTT CASTHGQGYTGELFF - 15 TRBV7-9 TRBD1 TRBJ2-2
TGTGCCAGCAGCAAAGCAATTTATAGCAATCAGCCCCAGCATTTT CASSKAIYSNQPQHF - 15 TRBV21-1 - TRBJ1-5
TGTGCCAGCAGCTCGGGCGGGGGAAAGGGGGCTCTGCACCTCCACTTT CASSSGGGKGALHLHF once 16 TRBV7-2 TRBD1 TRBJ1-6